A selection of T cell receptor beta chains follows, all from one sample in a study of shared clonotypes between healthy human individuals. Assay: immunoSEQ multiplex PCR; the TCRdb copy retains only in-frame clones and omits some. Seen here are over a million clones, about 84% observed once, and the top ten hold approximately 0.56%. Input material: memory CD4+ T cells from PBMCs. These receptors all come from a man aged 18 to 29 in good health. Some clones in this sample may be carry-over from other donors' samples. CDR3s include the opening cysteine and the closing phenylalanine or tryptophan. The D gene is left open where the match is weak.

CDR3 protein	D gene	V gene
CASSFLAGEVYEQYF	TRBD2	TRBV5-1
CASSVEPTDTEAFF	-	TRBV5-1
CATSRGQGREQYF	TRBD1	TRBV15
CASQLETGEQFF	-	TRBV2
CASSLGEASGIHEQYF	TRBD2	TRBV28
CASKPDGAYNEQFF	-	TRBV2
CSVARRLAGNNEQFF	TRBD2	TRBV29-1
CASSPSPWQVPNTEAFF	-	TRBV27
CASSLAPGSGSTDTQYF	-	TRBV5-1
CASSPFDQRSGELFF	-	TRBV2
CASSLGGHSTNEKLFF	-	TRBV28
CSVRRGGGSSYEQYF	TRBD2	TRBV29-1
CASSAGTSGLRKLFF	-	TRBV18
CASGSPSLAGGRNEQFF	TRBD2	TRBV28
CASSRLTGTAGNTIYF	-	TRBV4-3
CAAGAEFYGYTF	-	TRBV6-6
CASRRPGLEEKLFF	-	TRBV28
CASSPHWTSGRHYEQYF	TRBD2	TRBV19
CASSLWTMDTDTQYF	-	TRBV7-9
CASSIGAGVGGTQYF	TRBD2	TRBV19
CATSRDWDRGHQPQHF	TRBD1	TRBV15
CATSGTANTGELFF	-	TRBV5-1
CASNSRDRVIETQYF	TRBD1	TRBV5-1
CASRSDQETQYF	-	TRBV2
CASSLDEGSDTQYF	-	TRBV5-1
CASRGTGTPYTQYF	TRBD1	TRBV27